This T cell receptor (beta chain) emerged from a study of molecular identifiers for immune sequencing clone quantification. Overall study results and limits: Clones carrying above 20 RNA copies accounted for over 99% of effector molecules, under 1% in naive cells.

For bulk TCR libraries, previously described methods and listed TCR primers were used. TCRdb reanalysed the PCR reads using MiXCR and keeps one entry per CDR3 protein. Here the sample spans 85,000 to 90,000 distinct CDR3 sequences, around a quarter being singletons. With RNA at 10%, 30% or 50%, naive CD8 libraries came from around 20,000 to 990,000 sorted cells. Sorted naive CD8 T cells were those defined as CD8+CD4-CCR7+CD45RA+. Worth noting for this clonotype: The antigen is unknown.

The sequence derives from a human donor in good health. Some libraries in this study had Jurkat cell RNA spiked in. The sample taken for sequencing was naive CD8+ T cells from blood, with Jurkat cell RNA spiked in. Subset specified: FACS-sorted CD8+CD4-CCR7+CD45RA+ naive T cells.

The CDR3 reads CASSLGLFSGGTNEKLFF. The CDR3 DNA sequence: TGTGCCAGCAGTTTGGGCCTGTTTTCGGGGGGCACTAATGAAAAACTGTTTTTT. The V gene is TRBV12-3 or TRBV12-4, the J gene TRBJ1-4, with D perhaps matching TRBD1 (6 bases). The CDR3 is 18 residues long. Trimming removed 3 bases at V and 2 bases at J, with 19 bases between.